This TCR beta chain is from a study of T cell repertoires in cytomegalovirus infection. The CDR3 sequence is 14 residues long. Trimming removed 1 base at V and 4 bases at J, with 10 bases between. Looked up from germline, CDR1 is SGHVS and CDR2 is FQNEAQ. Concerning this clonotype: Its antigen is undetermined.

TCRdb analysed the reads with MiXCR anew, one entry per CDR3 protein. The sample records fewer than 650,000 distinct CDR3 sequences, just under 40% being singletons. V and J are TRBV7-8 and TRBJ1-2, with D uncertain. This material consisted of cultured PBMCs, taken from culture after CMV antigen stimulation. The clonotype was recovered from a human donor in good health (CMV status not recorded). Some clones in this sample may be carry-over from other donors' samples. CDR3 DNA: TGTGCCAGCAGCTTAGAGGCTGTTTCCTATGGCTACACCTTC. This sequence encodes CASSLEAVSYGYTF.